This entry is about one TCR beta chain. Its antigen is still unknown. J was trimmed by 3 bases and V by 0 bases; bases with no gene match: 9. Germline lookup yields CDR1 SGHVS and CDR2 FQNEAQ. The CDR3 length is 18 residues. Assay: immunoSEQ multiplex PCR; the TCRdb copy retains only in-frame clones and omits some. The table lists approximately 56,000 clones, roughly four fifths of them singletons, with nearly 0.7% in the top ten. This record comes from a study of OX40 agonist ivuxolimab in advanced cancers. The study's findings and limits: On average, a greater number of expanded clones characterised CD8+ T cells relative to CD4+.

The rearrangement links TRBV7-8 to TRBJ1-5, with 9 bases fitting TRBD1. The sequence derives from an adult with an advanced solid tumor such as melanoma, head and neck, liver or kidney cancer. The sequenced sample was CD4+ or CD8+ T cells sorted from blood, obtained in a trial of the OX40 agonist ivuxolimab. The CDR3 nucleotides read TGTGCCAGCAGCTTAGCTGGGACAGGGTCGGTATACAATCAGCCCCAGCATTTT. This translates into CASSLAGTGSVYNQPQHF. Complete variable domain (other parts from reference TRBV7-8 and TRBJ1-5): GAGVSQSPRYKVAKRGQDVALRCDPISGHVSLFWYQQALGQGPEFLTYFQNEAQLDKSGLPSDRFFAERPEGSVSTLKIQRTQQEDSAVYLCASSLAGTGSVYNQPQHFGDGTRLSIL.